This TCR beta chain was recovered during a study of metastatic and nonmetastatic thyroid tumors. Regarding this clone: At one end the junction does not follow the germline gene, possibly because of a read error.

TCRdb re-called the PCR reads via MiXCR. The repertoire has roughly 72,000 clones, around 18% of them found once; the top ten carry roughly 12%. Every patient underwent thyroid surgery untreated. The CDR3 extends over 16 amino acids. The germline V gene encodes CDR1 SGDLS and CDR2 YYNGEE. The receptor's source is a female donor with papillary thyroid cancer or a benign thyroid nodule (not recorded which). Some clones in this sample may be carry-over from other donors' samples. The gene calls are TRBV9 and TRBJ2-5; 9 bases line up with TRBD1. What was sequenced was blood. CDR3 in amino acids: CASSVGQGSGQEAQYF. Written as DNA, the CDR3 is TGTGCCAGCAGCGTTGGACAGGGGAGTGGGCAAGAGGCCCAGTACTTC.